This T cell receptor beta chain is from a study of T cells in Graves' hyperthyroidism and ophthalmopathy (dated by TCRdb to between 2017 and 2020). About the study as a whole: Peripheral blood was collected at initial diagnosis, before any treatment. To identify distinguishing TCR V-J signatures, a discovery cohort of around 100 patients was used, comprising fewer than 45 with Graves' ophthalmopathy and some 60 with stable Graves' hyperthyroidism. Prospective prediction of ophthalmopathy was tested in an independent validation cohort of 18 hyperthyroidism patients and around 16 patients who later progressed to ophthalmopathy. The 80 to 100 discovery patients were randomly divided into training and test sets at a 7:3 ratio. Thyroid tissue and blood T-cell repertoires from more than five Graves' hyperthyroidism patients were also compared in the study. Following sampling, methimazole starting at 30 mg daily was given to hyperthyroidism patients, and high-dose intravenous methylprednisolone was given to ophthalmopathy patients. The paper reports TCR Vbeta CDR3 sequencing of roughly 140 peripheral blood samples: under 45 ophthalmopathy, around 80 hyperthyroidism and 17 progressor patients. Beyond this particular receptor, the publication reports: A 13 V-J signature model separated ophthalmopathy from stable hyperthyroidism, with 87.88% sensitivity and about 81% specificity in cross-validation and 80%/75% in testing. During validation, the model predicted progression to ophthalmopathy a median of approximately 6 months ahead of onset, with just under 71% sensitivity and under 85% specificity. Most expanded thyroid clonotypes (frequency above 0.001) were also detected in blood, a finding suggesting that blood repertoires may reflect thyroid immune responses. Sample size was not statistically predetermined, and investigators were not blinded to group allocation.

TCR beta CDR3 regions were amplified from RNA transcripts. The TCR CDR3 was subjected to a first round of RT-PCR using the HTBI primer set and the Qiagen OneStep RT-PCR kit. Libraries were constructed in a second round of multiplex PCR, after which size selection and purification were carried out. Paired-end sequencing of the libraries was performed with 100 bp reads on an Illumina HiSeq2000. Per the original workflow: SOAPnuke was used to process the raw data, throwing out any read that contained adapters or uncalled bases, had a mean Phred below 15, or lacked an exact constant-primer or identifier match. COPE v1.2.5 was used to merge the high-quality paired reads, and each unique nucleotide sequence was defined as a clonotype. MiTCR v1.1 was used to align the clonotypes against IMGT TRBV, TRBD and TRBJ reference segments. Analysis was restricted to V-J combinations with a frequency above 0.0001, which covered roughly 99% of repertoires. A TCS score was defined as the ratio of F50 (clonal expansion) to E x V (chaos), with BLOSUM62-based TCRdist applied between CDR3 peptides within each V-J. Welch's t-statistics and random forest reduced 450 to 600 V-J features to 10 to 15, which were used in a naive Bayes classifier (R e1071). Using fastp trimming at Q25 and MiXCR clonotype assembly, TCRdb reanalyzed the public sequencing data and kept in-frame beta chains. Each CDR3 protein appears once, grouped with its most common genes and DNA. TCRdb, rather than the study authors, made the V and J calls. The sample yields 480,000 or so distinct CDR3 sequences; approximately 15% were counted once. Around 17% of the sample comes from the top ten.

Stable Graves' hyperthyroidism was defined as the absence of progression to ophthalmopathy over 18 months of follow-up. The hyperthyroidism patients were between 18 and 65 years old and newly diagnosed, with a disease duration of less than 2 months. The study excluded patients with uncontrolled infections, other autoimmune diseases, pregnancy or lactation. Diagnoses were established on the basis of clinical symptoms, serum thyroxine and TRAb, thyroid ultrasound, and orbital computed tomography. PBMCs were isolated from more than 8 ml of fresh peripheral blood by Ficoll-Paque density gradient centrifugation. Trizol reagent was used to extract total RNA, and RNA quality was then checked on an Agilent 2100 Bioanalyzer. Reading from cysteine to phenylalanine, the CDR3 counts 17 amino acids. Only the CDR3 region is kept as DNA, spanning 51 bases read in frame from base 1. V and J are truncated by 1 base and 3 bases respectively, leaving an intervening sequence of 15 bases. CDR1 and CDR2 were assigned from the germline V gene (reference sequence) as LNHDA and SQIVND.

This clonotype showed up just a few times. Its antigen is currently not known. Base-call qualities are not available, and no considerably larger clone is one nucleotide away. The rearranged segments are TRBV19 and TRBJ2-2; the D gene cannot be named for sure. The sample comprised blood. The receptor's source is a woman younger than 35 with Graves' hyperthyroidism. Read as DNA, the sequence is TGTGCCAGTAGTATAGGTCCGGCTCAGTCGTACACCGGGGAGCTGTTTTTT. It translates to CASSIGPAQSYTGELFF.